The 6 T cell receptor beta chains in this list originate from one sample, sequenced in a study of blood T cells in healthy people across ages. Using a J-beta primer mix together with a sample-barcoded 5' primer, a second PCR was run for roughly 6 to 12 cycles. TCRdb passed the 5' RACE reads through MiXCR, listing each CDR3 protein once. The table records more than 650,000 distinct CDR3 sequences, 22% of them present only once. The sequenced material came from blood. All receptors derive from a man between 70 and 80 years old in good health.

The gene calls are TRBV12-3 or TRBV12-4 and TRBJ2-1; D call uncertain. The V and J ends lost 7 bases and 10 bases respectively, with 20 bases between them. The CDR3 has 14 amino acids. CDR3 DNA: TGTGCCAGCATCCCTGATCCCGGAGTGGGCGAGCAGTTCTTC. The encoded protein is CASIPDPGVGEQFF.

This clonotype was seen only once. This chain links TRBV6-1 with TRBJ2-4, with D possibly being TRBD1 (6 bases). The CDR3 is made up of 16 amino acids. Per the germline V gene, CDR1 is MNHNS and CDR2 is SASEGT. V was cut by 3 bases and J by 2 bases, with 14 bases left in between. The CDR3 region has the DNA TGTGCCAGCAGTGAGCGTTATAGGGGGTCCAAAAACATTCAGTACTTC. This codes for CASSERYRGSKNIQYF.

V usage is TRBV6-1 and J usage is TRBJ2-7; D ambiguous. Germline V gene lookup returns CDR1 MNHNS and CDR2 SASEGT. This CDR3 is 13 amino acids long. The CDR3 region is CASSEPWGYEQHV. CDR3 nucleotides: TGTGCCAGCAGTGAGCCATGGGGATACGAGCAGCACGTC.

The CDR3 loop is CASSLGQVYTEAFF. The CDR3, as DNA: TGTGCCAGCAGCTTGGGACAGGTGTACACTGAAGCTTTCTTT. The V gene is TRBV7-9, the J gene TRBJ1-1, with 8 bases identical to TRBD1. The germline CDR1 and CDR2 sequences are SEHNR and FQNEAQ (reference sequence). The CDR3 has 14 amino acids. The junction had 3 bases not matched to a gene; V was cut back by 3 bases and J by 3 bases.

This clonotype occurred a few times. The chain employs TRBV3-1 and TRBJ2-3; TRBD2 matches at 8 bases. The length of the CDR3 is 17 residues. V was clipped by 3 bases and J by 6 bases; unmatched bases: 14. Germline lookup yields CDR1 LGHDT and CDR2 YNNKEL (reference sequence). This chain's CDR3 is CASSQRQTSRGGDTQYF. The CDR3 region has the DNA TGTGCCAGCAGCCAGCGCCAGACTAGCCGCGGGGGGGATACGCAGTATTTT.

This clonotype was observed a handful of times. This sequence joins TRBV30 and TRBJ1-4; D ambiguous. The CDR3 is made up of 15 amino acids. Germline CDR1 reads GTSNPN; CDR2 reads SVGIG (reference sequence). Trimming left V 5 bases short and J 7 bases short, with 20 bases between. CDR3: CAWGGSGVLSEKLFF. In DNA form, the CDR3 reads TGTGCCTGGGGAGGATCGGGCGTACTGTCTGAAAAACTGTTTTTT. The full variable domain, its missing parts supplied by reference TRBV30 and TRBJ1-4, is SQTIHQWPATLVQPVGSPLSLECTVEGTSNPNLYWYRQAAGRGLQLLFYSVGIGQISSEVPQNLSASRPQDRQFILSSKKLLLSDSGFYLCAWGGSGVLSEKLFFGSGTQLSVL.